Below, one T cell receptor (beta chain) is given with its context. Its antigen is unidentified. This entry comes from a study of vaccination and CD4 T cells after COVID-19. This sample's treatment: approximately 9-day PBMC culture with coronavirus spike peptide pools or control peptides (ViraFEST assay). This CDR3 has 16 residues. Germline-derived CDR1 and CDR2 are SGHTA and FQGNSA. Losses at the gene ends were 5 bases for V and 1 base for J; bases not matched to a gene: 9. Cultured CD4+ T cell DNA was sequenced using the Oncomine TCR Beta short-read assay. TCRdb fed the PCR reads into MiXCR, producing one record per CDR3 protein. The table lists approximately 21,000 distinct CDR3 sequences, around 50% of them singletons.

The clonotype comes from a human donor who had recovered from COVID-19. The V gene is TRBV7-2, the J gene TRBJ1-1, with 8 nucleotides matching TRBD1. Sequenced sample: CD4+ T cells from blood, cultured in vitro. CDR3 region: CASSPRLGQANTEAFF. Here the CDR3 DNA reads TGTGCCAGCAGCCCTAGGTTGGGACAGGCGAACACTGAAGCTTTCTTT.